Listed here are 13 T cell receptor beta chains from one sample, sequenced in a study of control samples from healthy donors and cancer patients. Clones were sequenced by immunoSEQ multiplex PCR, and TCRdb holds only the in-frame ones, with some missing. This table holds 110,000 to 150,000 clones, 88% found once. The sequenced sample was blood. The source of these receptors is a woman younger than 45 in good health.

The chain recombines TRBV30 with TRBJ2-1; TRBD2 matches 11 bases. This CDR3 has 14 amino acids. V shed 3 bases, J shed 5 bases, and the junction held 3 bases outside the gene matches. Germline V gene sequence: CDR1 GTSNPN, CDR2 SVGIG (reference sequence). The DNA of the CDR3 is TGTGCCTGGAGGGGACTAGCGGAGGACAATGAGCAGTTCTTC. Translated, it gives CAWRGLAEDNEQFF.

The chain joins TRBV5-1 to TRBJ2-7; possible D gene TRBD1, 5 bases. Germline V lookup: CDR1 SGHRS, CDR2 YFSETQ. Trimming removed 0 bases from V and 7 bases from J, with 14 bases in between. The CDR3 loop spans 14 amino acids. CDR3 protein: CASSLALGAGEQYF. CDR3 DNA: TGCGCCAGCAGCTTGGCTCTTGGGGCTGGTGAGCAGTACTTC.

V is TRBV29-1 and J is TRBJ2-1; D possibly uses TRBD1 or TRBD2 (5 bases each). Germline CDR1 is SQVTM and CDR2 is ANQGSEA. The V and J ends lost 6 bases and 8 bases respectively, with 23 bases between them. The CDR3 spans 15 residues. The CDR3 bases are TGCAGCGTCGAGACGACAGCGGCAGTAGGCGATGAGCAGTTCTTC. Its translation: CSVETTAAVGDEQFF.

This clone occurred a few times. V gene TRBV2 combines with J gene TRBJ2-1; D gene ambiguous. This CDR3 region has 13 residues. V was cut by 6 bases and J by 8 bases, with 14 bases left in between. Germline V gene lookup returns CDR1 SNHLY and CDR2 FYNNEI. The CDR3 loop is CASSSRLVDEQFF. The CDR3 DNA is TGTGCCAGCAGCTCTAGGCTGGTCGATGAGCAGTTCTTC. Filled out from reference TRBV2 and TRBJ2-1, the complete variable domain reads EPEVTQTPSHQVTQMGQEVILRCVPISNHLYFYWYRQILGQKVEFLVSFYNNEISEKSEIFDDQFSVERPDGSNFTLKIRSTKLEDSAMYFCASSSRLVDEQFFGPGTRLTVL.

The V call is TRBV7-3, the J call TRBJ2-1; maybe TRBD2 (5 bases). The CDR3 contains 15 residues. Germline CDR1 is SGHTA and CDR2 is FQGTGA. Trimming took 5 bases from V and 5 from J, leaving 16 bases between them. CDR3 sequence (DNA): TGTGCCAGCAGCCCCGGACTTCCAACAAACAATGAGCAGTTCTTC. It is translated as CASSPGLPTNNEQFF.

A few counts support this clone. This chain uses TRBV4-1 with TRBJ1-6; tentative D call: TRBD1 (6 bases). Germline-derived CDR1 and CDR2 are MGHRA and YSYEKL. The CDR3 has 14 residues. Trimming cost V 5 bases and J 8 bases, with 13 bases left between them. CDR3 region: CASSIMDRDSPLHF. Written as DNA, the CDR3 is TGCGCCAGCAGCATCATGGACAGAGATTCACCCCTCCACTTT.

The chain combines TRBV20-1 with TRBJ2-5, with D perhaps assigned TRBD1 or TRBD2 (5 bases each). In germline, CDR1 is DFQATT, CDR2 SNEGSKA (reference sequence). With 6 bases removed from V and 3 bases from J, the gap between germline ends came to 8 bases. The CDR3 is 11 residues long. CDR3 protein: CSAGPKETQYF. In nucleotides, the CDR3 is TGCAGTGCGGGACCAAAAGAGACCCAGTACTTC.

The V gene is TRBV4-1, the J gene TRBJ2-2; 12 nucleotides line up with TRBD2. V was clipped by 4 bases and J by 6 bases; unmatched bases: 6. The germline V gene has CDR1 MGHRA and CDR2 YSYEKL. The CDR3 length is 16 residues. The CDR3 bases are TGCGCCAGCAGCCCCCGGCTAGCGGGAGGGGCCGGGGAGCTGTTTTTT. Translation gives CASSPRLAGGAGELFF.

This rearrangement joins TRBV4-1 to TRBJ1-4; no clear D. The germline V and J ends were trimmed by 0 bases and 8 bases, with 10 bases remaining between them. Germline loops: CDR1 MGHRA, CDR2 YSYEKL. The CDR3 is 14 amino acids. The CDR3 sequence: CASSQDEGREKLFF. Here the CDR3 DNA reads TGCGCCAGCAGCCAAGATGAAGGAAGAGAAAAACTGTTTTTT.

The chain joins TRBV30 to TRBJ1-1; no reliable D call. The CDR3 spans 12 residues. V was clipped by 8 bases and J by 6 bases, with 16 bases between them. Germline values: CDR1 GTSNPN, CDR2 SVGIG (reference sequence). CDR3 coding DNA: TGTGCCCAACGGCGTGAGGGCCCTGAAGCTTTCTTT. It is translated as CAQRREGPEAFF. The entire variable domain, with the rest obtained from reference TRBV30 and TRBJ1-1, is as follows: SQTIHQWPATLVQPVGSPLSLECTVEGTSNPNLYWYRQAAGRGLQLLFYSVGIGQISSEVPQNLSASRPQDRQFILSSKKLLLSDSGFYLCAQRREGPEAFFGQGTRLTVV.

The V and J genes are TRBV7-2 and TRBJ2-7; 7 bases fit TRBD2. The CDR3 covers 14 residues. V lost 1 base, J lost 4 bases, and 4 bases stayed unmatched. From germline, CDR1 is SGHTA and CDR2 FQGNSA. CDR3 sequence: CASSLVGLGYEQYF. CDR3 bases: TGTGCCAGCAGCTTAGTCGGACTAGGGTACGAGCAGTACTTC. Full variable domain (rest looked up from reference TRBV7-2 and TRBJ2-7): GAGVSQSPSNKVTEKGKDVELRCDPISGHTALYWYRQSLGQGLEFLIYFQGNSAPDKSGLPSDRFSAERTGGSVSTLTIQRTQQEDSAVYLCASSLVGLGYEQYFGPGTRLTVT.

V is TRBV15 and J is TRBJ2-1; 8 nucleotides align to TRBD1. Germline V gene data show CDR1 as LNHNV and CDR2 as YYDKDF (reference sequence). The CDR3 is 14 amino acids. The V segment lost 3 bases and the J segment 5 bases; nucleotides outside the gene matches: 3. Written as DNA, the CDR3 is TGTGCCACCAGCAGGGGGGGACAGGACAATGAGCAGTTCTTC. This sequence encodes CATSRGGQDNEQFF.

This clone showed up just once. The chain links TRBV28 to TRBJ1-2, with a possible D match to TRBD1 (6 bases). The CDR3 is made up of 14 amino acids. The ends were cut back, 6 bases at V and 5 bases at J, with 16 bases in the middle. CDR1 is MDHEN and CDR2 is SYDVKM in the germline V gene. The CDR3: CASSSRGTRYGYTF. The CDR3 DNA reads TGTGCCAGCAGCTCTAGGGGGACCCGGTATGGCTACACCTTC.